The 10 T cell receptor beta chains listed next were all sequenced from one sample in a study of response to subunit inactivated influenza vaccine. TCRdb called the RT-PCR reads again in MiXCR, with one record for every CDR3 protein. Among fewer than 400,000 distinct CDR3 sequences, 21% were seen once, and the ten largest hold roughly a tenth. Sequenced material: PBMCs from blood, taken approximately 22 months after vaccination. These receptors came from a man aged 50-75 years who received an inactivated influenza vaccine.

There are a few counts of this clonotype. The chain joins TRBV15 to TRBJ1-1, with 8 bases matching TRBD1. This CDR3 is 13 amino acids long. V was pared by 6 bases and J by 4 bases, with 4 bases of the junction left unmatched. The germline CDR1 and CDR2 sequences are LNHNV and YYDKDF (reference sequence). The CDR3 protein is CATRGTGPTEAFF. The CDR3 region has the DNA TGTGCCACCAGAGGGACAGGTCCCACTGAAGCTTTCTTT.

This clonotype was detected a few times. The rearrangement joins TRBV2 to TRBJ2-3; D possibly corresponds to TRBD2 (6 bases). This CDR3 comprises 14 residues. The germline gives CDR1 SNHLY, CDR2 FYNNEI. V was shortened by 5 bases and J by 6 bases, with 15 bases between the two germline ends. In nucleotides, the CDR3 is TGTGCCAGCAGTACTCAACGGGGGTTTGATACGCAGTATTTT. This gives the protein CASSTQRGFDTQYF.

This clonotype was observed a handful of times. The chain couples TRBV20-1 to TRBJ1-5; D is perhaps TRBD1 (5 bases). CDR1 is DFQATT and CDR2 is SNEGSKA in the germline V gene (reference sequence). Trimming shortened V by 4 bases and J by 0 bases, and 16 bases separated the two germline ends. The CDR3 is made up of 16 amino acids. CDR3 DNA sequence: TGCAGTGCTACCTCTTTGGGGCAGTATAGCAATCAGCCCCAGCATTTT. This translates into CSATSLGQYSNQPQHF.

The CDR3 loop is CASSPLTGITSPLHF. The CDR3 bases are TGTGCCAGCAGCCCTTTGACAGGGATTACTTCACCCCTCCACTTT. The J gene is TRBJ1-6, the V gene TRBV11-2; 7 bases align to TRBD1. The V gene's germline CDR1 is SGHAT and CDR2 FQNNGV. Losses at the gene ends were 5 bases for V and 9 bases for J; bases not matched to a gene: 10. The CDR3 length is 15 residues.

Details on this clonotype: A much more abundant neighbour one base away suggests this may be a read error. The chain carries TRBV5-1 and TRBJ1-5; no clear D gene. This CDR3 comprises 15 residues. Germline V CDR1 and CDR2: SGHRS, YFSETQ. CDR3 nucleotide sequence: TGCGCCAGCAGAGTTTCACCGGGAAGCAATCAGCTCCAGCATTTT. This codes for CASRVSPGSNQLQHF.

This clonotype has just a few counts. The genes are TRBV10-3 and TRBJ2-4, with unresolved D. This CDR3 is 17 amino acids long. The germline gives CDR1 ENHRY, CDR2 SYGVKD. The ends were cut back, 0 bases at V and 0 bases at J, with 12 bases in the middle. The CDR3, as DNA: TGTGCCATCAGTGAGTCGATGATGCAAGTAGCCAAAAACATTCAGTACTTC. Translating it yields CAISESMMQVAKNIQYF.

The chain uses TRBV4-3 and TRBJ1-6; TRBD1 matches 7 bases. Germline V lookup: CDR1 LGHNA, CDR2 YSLEER. V lost 9 bases, J lost 7 bases, and 9 bases stayed unmatched. The CDR3 covers 14 residues. The CDR3 protein is CASCPGQRNSPLHF. The DNA for the CDR3 is TGCGCCAGTTGTCCGGGACAGCGAAATTCACCCCTCCACTTT.

The chain joins TRBV5-1 to TRBJ1-2; 8 bases line up with TRBD1. This CDR3 is built from 14 residues. V lost 4 bases, J lost 4 bases, and 6 bases stayed unmatched. Germline V gene sequence: CDR1 SGHRS, CDR2 YFSETQ. The CDR3 DNA reads TGCGCCAGCAGCGAACAGGGGGGACTCTATGGCTACACCTTC. Translated: CASSEQGGLYGYTF.

This sequence joins TRBV20-1 and TRBJ2-7, with 12 nucleotides matching TRBD2. Germline V gene sequence: CDR1 DFQATT, CDR2 SNEGSKA (reference sequence). The trim removed 4 bases at V and 7 bases at J, leaving 11 bases unmatched. The CDR3 extends over 15 amino acids. The CDR3 DNA follows: TGCAGTGCTAATACGCCTAGCGGGAGGGCCGAAGAGCAGTACTTC. It translates to CSANTPSGRAEEQYF.

This clonotype was picked up a small number of times. This sequence may be a read error, since a much larger clone differs from it by one base. V is TRBV28 and J is TRBJ1-6, with TRBD1 matching over 8 bases. Germline V gene data show CDR1 as MDHEN and CDR2 as SYDVKM. The J segment lost 4 bases and the V segment lost 6 bases, leaving 11 bases of the junction unmatched. CDR3 size: 17 residues. CDR3: CASSKTGALQYNSPLHF. The CDR3 DNA follows: TGTGCCAGCAGCAAGACAGGGGCGCTCCAATATAATTCACCCCTCCACTTT.